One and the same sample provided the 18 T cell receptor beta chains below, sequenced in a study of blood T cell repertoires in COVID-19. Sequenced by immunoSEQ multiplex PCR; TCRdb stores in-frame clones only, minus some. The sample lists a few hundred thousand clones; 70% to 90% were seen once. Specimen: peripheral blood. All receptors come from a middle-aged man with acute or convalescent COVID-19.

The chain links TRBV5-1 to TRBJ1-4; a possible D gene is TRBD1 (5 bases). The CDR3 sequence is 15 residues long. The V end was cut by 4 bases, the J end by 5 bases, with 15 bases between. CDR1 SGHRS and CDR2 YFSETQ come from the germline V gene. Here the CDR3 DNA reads TGCGCCAGCAGCCCCCTACCTAGGGGAAATGAAAAACTGTTTTTT. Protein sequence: CASSPLPRGNEKLFF.

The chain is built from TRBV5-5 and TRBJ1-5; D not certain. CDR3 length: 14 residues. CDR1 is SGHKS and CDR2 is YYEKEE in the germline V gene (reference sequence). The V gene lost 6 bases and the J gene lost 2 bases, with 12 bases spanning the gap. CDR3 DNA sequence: TGTGCCAGCACACCCGGTCTTGGCAATCAGCCCCAGCATTTT. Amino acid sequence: CASTPGLGNQPQHF.

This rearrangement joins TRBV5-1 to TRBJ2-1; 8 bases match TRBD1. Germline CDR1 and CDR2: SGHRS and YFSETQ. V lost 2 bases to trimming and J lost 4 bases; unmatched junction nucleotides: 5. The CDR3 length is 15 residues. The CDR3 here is CASSLGTGGYNEQFF. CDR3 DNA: TGCGCCAGCAGCTTAGGGACAGGAGGTTACAATGAGCAGTTCTTC.

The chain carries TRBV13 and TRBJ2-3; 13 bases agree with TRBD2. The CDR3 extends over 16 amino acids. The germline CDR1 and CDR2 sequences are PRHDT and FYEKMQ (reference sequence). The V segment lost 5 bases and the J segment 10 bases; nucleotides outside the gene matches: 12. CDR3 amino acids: CASSPDTSGGAGAQYF. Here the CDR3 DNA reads TGTGCCAGCAGCCCCGACACTAGCGGGGGGGCGGGGGCGCAGTATTTT.

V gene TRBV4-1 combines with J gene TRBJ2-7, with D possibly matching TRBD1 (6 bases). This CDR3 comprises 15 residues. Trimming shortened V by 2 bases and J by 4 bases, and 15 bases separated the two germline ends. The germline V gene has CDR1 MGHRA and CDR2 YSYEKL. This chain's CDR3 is CASSQIPGGDYEQYF. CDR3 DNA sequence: TGCGCCAGCAGCCAAATACCTGGGGGCGATTACGAGCAGTACTTC.

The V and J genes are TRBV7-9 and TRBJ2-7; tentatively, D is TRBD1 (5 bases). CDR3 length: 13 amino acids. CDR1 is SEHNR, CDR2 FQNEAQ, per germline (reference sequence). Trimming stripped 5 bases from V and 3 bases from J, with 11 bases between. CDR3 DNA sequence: TGTGCCAGCAGCCCCGACAGTAGCTACGAGCAGTACTTC. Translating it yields CASSPDSSYEQYF.

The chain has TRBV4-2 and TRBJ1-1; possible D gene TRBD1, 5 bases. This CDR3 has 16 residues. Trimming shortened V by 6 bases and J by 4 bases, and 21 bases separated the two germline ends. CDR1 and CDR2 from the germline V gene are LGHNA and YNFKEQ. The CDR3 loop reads CASSSGEGAVITEAFF. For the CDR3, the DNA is TGTGCCAGCAGTTCGGGGGAAGGGGCAGTTATCACTGAAGCTTTCTTT.

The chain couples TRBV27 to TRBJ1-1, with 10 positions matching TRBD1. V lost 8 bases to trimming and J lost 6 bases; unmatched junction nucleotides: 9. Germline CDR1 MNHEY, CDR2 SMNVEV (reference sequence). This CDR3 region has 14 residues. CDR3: CASCSMGQGPEAFF. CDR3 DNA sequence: TGTGCCAGCTGCTCTATGGGACAGGGGCCTGAAGCTTTCTTT.

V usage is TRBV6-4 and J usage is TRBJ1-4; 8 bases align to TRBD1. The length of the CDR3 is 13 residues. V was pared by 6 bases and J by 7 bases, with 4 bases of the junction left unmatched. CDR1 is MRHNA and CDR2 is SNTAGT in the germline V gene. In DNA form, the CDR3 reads TGTGCCAGCAGCAGGGGGCTTGGTGAAAAACTGTTTTTT. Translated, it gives CASSRGLGEKLFF.

The CDR3 region is CASSVVPGGGNTIYF. In DNA, the CDR3 is TGTGCCAGCAGCGTAGTCCCAGGGGGCGGAAACACCATATATTTT. V gene TRBV9 combines with J gene TRBJ1-3; TRBD1 aligns across 8 bases. The CDR3 consists of 15 residues. Germline CDR1 SGDLS, CDR2 YYNGEE. V lost 0 bases to trimming and J lost 4 bases; unmatched junction nucleotides: 3.

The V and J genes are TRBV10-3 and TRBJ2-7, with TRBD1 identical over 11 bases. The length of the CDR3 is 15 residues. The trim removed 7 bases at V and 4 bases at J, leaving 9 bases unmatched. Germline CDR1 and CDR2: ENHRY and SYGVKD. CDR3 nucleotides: TGTGCCATCAACAACTTGGGACAGGGGGGTTACGAGCAGTACTTC. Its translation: CAINNLGQGGYEQYF.

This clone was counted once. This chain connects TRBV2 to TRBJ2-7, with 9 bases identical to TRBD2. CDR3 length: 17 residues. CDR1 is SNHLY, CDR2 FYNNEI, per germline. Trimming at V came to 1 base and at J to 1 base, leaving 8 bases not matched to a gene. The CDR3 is CASSEGRGLAGSYEQYF. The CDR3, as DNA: TGTGCCAGCAGTGAAGGCCGGGGTCTAGCGGGGTCCTACGAGCAGTACTTC.

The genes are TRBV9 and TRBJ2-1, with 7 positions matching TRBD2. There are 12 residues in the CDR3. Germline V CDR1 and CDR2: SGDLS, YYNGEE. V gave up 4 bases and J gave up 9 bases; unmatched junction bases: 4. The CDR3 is CASSWTGGEQFF. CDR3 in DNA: TGTGCCAGCAGCTGGACGGGAGGTGAGCAGTTCTTC.

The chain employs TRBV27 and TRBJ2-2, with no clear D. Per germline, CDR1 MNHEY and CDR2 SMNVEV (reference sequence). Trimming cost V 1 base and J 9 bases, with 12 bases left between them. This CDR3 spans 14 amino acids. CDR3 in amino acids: CASSLFAEGWELFF. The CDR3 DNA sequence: TGTGCCAGCAGTTTATTTGCGGAAGGCTGGGAGCTGTTTTTT.

The CDR3 bases are TGTGCCAGCACCAAGGAGGGGGAAAAACTGTTTTTT. Protein: CASTKEGEKLFF. The rearrangement joins TRBV6-6 to TRBJ1-4, with a weak D call TRBD1 (5 bases). The CDR3 runs 12 residues. V was trimmed by 7 bases and J by 8 bases, leaving 11 bases between them. Per the germline V gene, CDR1 is MNHNY and CDR2 is SVGAGI (reference sequence).

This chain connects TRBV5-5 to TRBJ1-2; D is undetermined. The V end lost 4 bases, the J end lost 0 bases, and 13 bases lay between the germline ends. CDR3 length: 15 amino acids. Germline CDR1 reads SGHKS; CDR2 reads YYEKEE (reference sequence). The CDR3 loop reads CASSPRGGPNYGYTF. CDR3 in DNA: TGTGCCAGCAGCCCCCGGGGAGGACCTAACTATGGCTACACCTTC.

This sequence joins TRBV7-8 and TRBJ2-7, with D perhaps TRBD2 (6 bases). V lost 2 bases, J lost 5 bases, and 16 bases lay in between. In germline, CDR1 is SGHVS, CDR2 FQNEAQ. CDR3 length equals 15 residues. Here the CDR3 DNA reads TGTGCCAGCAGCTTATTGGCGACTAGTTTAAACGAGCAGTACTTC. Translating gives CASSLLATSLNEQYF.

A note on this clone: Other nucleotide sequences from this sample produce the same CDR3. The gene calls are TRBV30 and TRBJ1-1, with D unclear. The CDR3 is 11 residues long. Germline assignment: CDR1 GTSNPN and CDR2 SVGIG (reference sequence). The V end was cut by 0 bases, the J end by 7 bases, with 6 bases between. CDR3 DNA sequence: TGTGCCTGGAGTGTACTTGGTGAAGCTTTCTTT. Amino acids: CAWSVLGEAFF.